A single sample is the source of the 16 T cell receptor beta chains below, sequenced in a study of cytomegalovirus exposure and HLA in healthy donors. Clones were sequenced by immunoSEQ multiplex PCR, and TCRdb holds only the in-frame ones, with some missing. The table has about 160,000 clones, approximately 96% seen once. The sample consisted of PBMCs. Source of these receptors: a woman aged 18-29 years in good health and CMV-seronegative.

The V and J genes are TRBV4-2 and TRBJ2-7; weak D call: TRBD1 (5 bases). The length of the CDR3 is 18 residues. V gave up 0 bases and J gave up 0 bases, with 18 bases separating them. Germline-derived CDR1 and CDR2 are LGHNA and YNFKEQ. CDR3 DNA sequence: TGTGCCAGCAGCCAAGATATAAGTCTCGGTCAGGGCTCCTACGAGCAGTACTTC. Residues: CASSQDISLGQGSYEQYF.

The V call is TRBV7-9, the J call TRBJ2-1, with a weak D call TRBD1 (6 bases). V was shortened by 5 bases and J by 4 bases, with 15 bases between the two germline ends. This CDR3 is built from 15 residues. Germline assignment: CDR1 SEHNR and CDR2 FQNEAQ (reference sequence). The CDR3 nucleotides read TGTGCCAGCAGCAAACAGGGTTTGGGGTACAATGAGCAGTTCTTC. This codes for CASSKQGLGYNEQFF.

The chain couples TRBV7-2 to TRBJ1-5; 10 bases map to TRBD1. V trimming: 5 bases; J trimming: 2 bases; junction bases outside the gene matches: 3. CDR1 is SGHTA and CDR2 is FQGNSA in the germline V gene. The CDR3 sequence is 15 residues long. CDR3 amino acids: CASSGDRGRNQPQHF. The CDR3, as DNA: TGTGCCAGCAGCGGGGACAGGGGCCGCAATCAGCCCCAGCATTTT.

For the CDR3, the DNA is TGTGCCAGCAGTGAATATGACTATGAAGCTTTCTTT. The encoded protein is CASSEYDYEAFF. The V call is TRBV2, the J call TRBJ1-1; the D is unclear. This CDR3 has 12 amino acids. CDR1 SNHLY and CDR2 FYNNEI come from the germline V gene. The V end was cut by 2 bases, the J end by 7 bases, with 8 bases between.

The chain links TRBV11-3 to TRBJ1-1; D may be TRBD1 (6 bases). The CDR3 sequence is 15 residues long. The V gene's germline CDR1 is SGHNT and CDR2 YENEEA. Trimming stripped 5 bases from V and 1 base from J, with 14 bases between. For the CDR3, the DNA is TGTGCCAGCAGCCAAGGGGGTGGGGGGAACACTGAAGCTTTCTTT. The encoded protein is CASSQGGGGNTEAFF.

This chain connects TRBV2 to TRBJ1-5, with TRBD1 identical over 11 bases. The CDR3 has 15 residues. The germline gives CDR1 SNHLY, CDR2 FYNNEI. The V and J ends lost 8 bases and 3 bases, in that order; junction bases with no gene match: 6. The CDR3 coding sequence is TGTGCCAGCGCGGACAGGGGGCTCGACAATCAGCCCCAGCATTTT. Translation gives CASADRGLDNQPQHF.

V usage is TRBV6-1 and J usage is TRBJ2-1; 7 bases align to TRBD1. The V gene's germline CDR1 is MNHNS and CDR2 SASEGT. Trimming cost V 10 bases and J 6 bases; bases outside gene matches: 12. The CDR3 runs 14 residues. CDR3 residues: CATLDRNTPNEQFF. The CDR3 coding sequence is TGTGCCACACTGGACAGGAATACCCCCAATGAGCAGTTCTTC.

V gene TRBV4-2 combines with J gene TRBJ1-6, with a weak D call TRBD1 (6 bases). V was trimmed by 0 bases and J by 4 bases, leaving 10 bases between them. The CDR3 runs to 16 residues. Looked up from germline, CDR1 is LGHNA and CDR2 is YNFKEQ. The CDR3 region is CASSQEGRGYNSPLHF. The CDR3 DNA reads as TGTGCCAGCAGCCAAGAAGGGAGGGGGTATAATTCACCCCTCCACTTT.

The rearrangement uses TRBV7-9 and TRBJ2-7, with D hard to call. This CDR3 has 14 amino acids. The V gene's germline CDR1 is SEHNR and CDR2 FQNEAQ (reference sequence). Trimming took 1 base from V and 2 from J, leaving 9 bases between them. CDR3: CASSLVGRTYEQYF. Written as DNA, the CDR3 is TGTGCCAGCAGCTTAGTCGGCAGGACCTACGAGCAGTACTTC.

V usage is TRBV18 and J usage is TRBJ1-5; the D is unclear. The CDR3 covers 14 residues. Germline CDR1 is KGHSH and CDR2 is LQKENI. V was pared by 3 bases and J by 5 bases, with 11 bases between. CDR3 loop: CASSPSVRDQPQHF. CDR3 nucleotide sequence: TGTGCCAGCTCACCTTCCGTGAGGGATCAGCCCCAGCATTTT.

V usage is TRBV9 and J usage is TRBJ1-1; D gene unclear. CDR1 and CDR2 (germline): SGDLS, YYNGEE. V lost 0 bases, J lost 1 base, and 4 bases lay in between. This CDR3 contains 13 residues. In DNA, the CDR3 is TGTGCCAGCAGCGTAGACGGGAACACTGAAGCTTTCTTT. Its translation is CASSVDGNTEAFF.

This sequence joins TRBV7-2 and TRBJ1-2; no definite D call. The V gene's germline CDR1 is SGHTA and CDR2 FQGNSA. The CDR3 totals 11 residues. In DNA, the CDR3 is TGTGCAAGCTCGGTCGGGGAAGGCTACACCTTC. This translates into CASSVGEGYTF.

V and J are TRBV27 and TRBJ1-1; D is undetermined. CDR3 length equals 13 residues. Per germline, CDR1 MNHEY and CDR2 SMNVEV (reference sequence). V shed 2 bases and J shed 2 bases, with 6 bases lying between them. The CDR3: CASSLEGNTEAFF. The CDR3 nucleotides are TGTGCCAGCAGTTTAGAGGGAAACACTGAAGCTTTCTTT.

This clone was recorded once. The rearrangement joins TRBV19 to TRBJ1-1; TRBD1 agrees at 8 bases. The CDR3 loop spans 16 amino acids. Germline V gives CDR1 LNHDA, CDR2 SQIVND (reference sequence). V dropped 3 bases and J dropped 0; count of bases not matched to a gene: 6. The CDR3 region is CASSIGTGNMNTEAFF. CDR3 in DNA: TGTGCCAGTAGTATCGGGACAGGAAACATGAACACTGAAGCTTTCTTT.

The V call is TRBV30, the J call TRBJ2-7; D perhaps matches TRBD2 (6 bases). The V and J ends lost 5 bases and 3 bases respectively, with 20 bases between them. The length of the CDR3 is 15 residues. Per the germline V gene, CDR1 is GTSNPN and CDR2 is SVGIG (reference sequence). The CDR3 spells CAWGWGRLGHYEQYF. CDR3 sequence (DNA): TGTGCCTGGGGGTGGGGGAGACTAGGACACTACGAGCAGTACTTC.

J is TRBJ2-7 and V is TRBV28, with 10 bases aligning to TRBD1. Germline V lookup: CDR1 MDHEN, CDR2 SYDVKM. V lost 7 bases to trimming and J lost 4 bases; unmatched junction nucleotides: 7. The CDR3 contains 14 residues. The CDR3 nucleotides are TGTGCCAGCACCCTAGGGGGACAGGGGTACGAGCAGTACTTC. This sequence encodes CASTLGGQGYEQYF.